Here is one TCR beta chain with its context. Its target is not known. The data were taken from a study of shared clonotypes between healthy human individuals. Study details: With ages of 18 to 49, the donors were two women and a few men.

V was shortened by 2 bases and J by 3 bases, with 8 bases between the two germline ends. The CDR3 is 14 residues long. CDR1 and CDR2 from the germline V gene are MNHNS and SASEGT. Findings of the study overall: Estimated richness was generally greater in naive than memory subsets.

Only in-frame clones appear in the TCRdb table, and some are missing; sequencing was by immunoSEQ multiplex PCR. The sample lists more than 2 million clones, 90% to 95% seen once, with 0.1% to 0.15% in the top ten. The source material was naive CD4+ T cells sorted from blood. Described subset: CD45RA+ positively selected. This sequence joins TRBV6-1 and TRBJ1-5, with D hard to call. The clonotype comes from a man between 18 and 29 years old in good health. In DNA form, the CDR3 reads TGTGCCAGCAGTGAAAATAACGTCAATCAGCCCCAGCATTTT. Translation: CASSENNVNQPQHF.